This T cell receptor beta chain emerged from a study of blood T cell repertoires in COVID-19. This clone was seen a few times. The CDR3 runs 17 residues. CDR1 LNHDA and CDR2 SQIVND come from the germline V gene (reference sequence). V was pared by 2 bases and J by 2 bases, with 9 bases of the junction left unmatched. TCRdb's table, derived via immunoSEQ multiplex PCR, lists solely in-frame clones and lacks some. Of about 160,000 clones listed, less than 85% are singletons. This TCR derives from a woman in her sixties with COVID-19, enrolled during active disease. V gene TRBV19 combines with J gene TRBJ2-1; TRBD2 matches 7 bases. Specimen: peripheral blood. The chain's CDR3 is CASSISPSGAPYNEQFF. Here the CDR3 DNA reads TGTGCCAGTAGTATAAGCCCGAGCGGGGCTCCCTACAATGAGCAGTTCTTC.